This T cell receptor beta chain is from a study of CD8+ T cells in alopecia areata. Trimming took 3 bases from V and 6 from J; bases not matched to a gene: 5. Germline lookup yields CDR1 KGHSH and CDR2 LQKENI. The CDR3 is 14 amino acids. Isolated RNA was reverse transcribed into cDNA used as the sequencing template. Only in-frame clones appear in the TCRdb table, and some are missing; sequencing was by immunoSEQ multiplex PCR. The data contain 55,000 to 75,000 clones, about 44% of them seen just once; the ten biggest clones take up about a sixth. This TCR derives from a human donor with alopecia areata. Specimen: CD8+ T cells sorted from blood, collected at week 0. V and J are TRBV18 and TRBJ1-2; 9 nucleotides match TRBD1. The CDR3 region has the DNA TGTGCCAGCTCACCGCCGGACAGGGGAAATGGCTACACCTTC. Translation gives CASSPPDRGNGYTF.